This TCR beta chain is from a study of PD-L1 blockade in urothelial cancer. The CDR3 length is 18 residues. Libraries were prepared by immunoSEQ multiplex PCR; TCRdb keeps only in-frame clonotypes and omits some of them. The sample yields around 50,000 clones, roughly 82% seen once. Study-wide findings and caveats: Patients who had durable benefit saw their tumor-associated blood clones expand more at 3 weeks. Blood TCR clonality below the median before treatment was a predictor of better survival.

The time point was: pretreatment peripheral blood. About this clone: The target antigen is unknown.

The clonotype was recovered from a man in his fifties with urothelial cancer. The chain uses TRBV12-2 and TRBJ2-7; the D call TRBD1 from the table was never checked on the DNA. TRBV12-2 is listed as a pseudogene. The specimen was PBMCs, collected around atezolizumab (anti-PD-L1) treatment. CDR3 in DNA: TGTGCAAGGCGACGGGACAGGGGGCATCCTGGTTCCTCCTACGAGCAGTACTTC. Residues: CARRRDRGHPGSSYEQYF.